These 30 T cell receptor beta chains share one sample of origin, sequenced in a study of cytomegalovirus exposure and HLA in healthy donors. PCR involved 60 Vbeta and 13 Jbeta primers. Here immunoSEQ multiplex PCR was the method, and the copy in TCRdb shows in-frame clones only, minus some. This sample has roughly 160,000 clones, with approximately 80% found just once. Sequencing was done on a sample of PBMCs. Every receptor here comes from a woman in her 30s in good health and CMV-seronegative.

Here the CDR3 reads CASRHRDRRAVPSEQYF. DNA for the CDR3: TGTGCCAGTAGGCACCGGGACAGAAGAGCCGTTCCCTCCGAGCAGTACTTC. This chain uses TRBV19 with TRBJ2-7; 7 bases agree with TRBD1. The CDR3 totals 17 residues. Germline V gives CDR1 LNHDA, CDR2 SQIVND (reference sequence). V lost 6 bases and J lost 6; bases outside the gene matches: 20. Variable domain in full (rest from reference TRBV19 and TRBJ2-7): DGGITQSPKYLFRKEGQNVTLSCEQNLNHDAMYWYRQDPGQGLRLIYYSQIVNDFQKGDIAEGYSVSREKKESFPLTVTSAQKNPTAFYLCASRHRDRRAVPSEQYFGPGTRLTVT.

Regarding this clone: At one boundary the junction diverges from the germline segment, which might be a read error. J is TRBJ1-2 and V is TRBV29-1; 12 bases match TRBD1. Germline CDR1 reads SQVTM; CDR2 reads ANQGSEA. The CDR3 is 18 residues long. The CDR3 nucleotides read TGCAGCGTTGGCGGCCCACCGGGACAGGGGGCGCCGTCCTATGGCTACCCCTTC. This translates into CSVGGPPGQGAPSYGYPF.

This clone was detected a few times. V usage is TRBV7-3 and J usage is TRBJ1-1; no definite D call. The V end lost 5 bases, the J end lost 7 bases, and 14 bases lay between the germline ends. Germline V CDR1 and CDR2: SGHTA, FQGTGA. This CDR3 spans 13 amino acids. CDR3 region: CASSQTSAGEAFF. For the CDR3, the DNA is TGTGCCAGCAGCCAGACCAGTGCAGGTGAAGCTTTCTTT.

This chain connects TRBV28 to TRBJ2-6, with 10 bases fitting TRBD1. The CDR3 has 13 residues. The V and J ends lost 8 bases and 13 bases, in that order; junction bases with no gene match: 8. From germline, CDR1 is MDHEN and CDR2 SYDVKM. CDR3 loop: CASEAGTGEVLTF. Here the CDR3 DNA reads TGTGCCAGCGAAGCCGGGACAGGGGAGGTCCTGACTTTC. Together with reference TRBV28 and TRBJ2-6, the CDR3 gives the full variable domain: DVKVTQSSRYLVKRTGEKVFLECVQDMDHENMFWYRQDPGLGLRLIYFSYDVKMKEKGDIPEGYSVSREKKERFSLILESASTNQTSMYLCASEAGTGEVLTFGAGSRLTVL.

The chain links TRBV4-2 to TRBJ2-6; D gene unclear. This CDR3 region has 16 residues. The V end lost 1 base, the J end lost 0 bases, and 7 bases lay between the germline ends. Per the germline V gene, CDR1 is LGHNA and CDR2 is YNFKEQ. CDR3 coding DNA: TGTGCCAGCAGCCAAGGCCACAGCTCTGGGGCCAACGTCCTGACTTTC. Translating it yields CASSQGHSSGANVLTF.

The rearrangement uses TRBV25-1 and TRBJ1-1; 11 bases match TRBD1. V lost 4 bases and J lost 1; bases outside the gene matches: 11. CDR1 and CDR2 from the germline V gene are MGHDK and SYGVNS. The CDR3 totals 18 residues. CDR3 sequence (DNA): TGTGCCAGCAGTGCCACTGGGACAGGGGGAGTGGGGAACACTGAAGCTTTCTTT. The encoded protein is CASSATGTGGVGNTEAFF.

CDR3 protein: CASSQVVDRGVGTQHF. The CDR3 DNA reads TGCGCCAGCAGCCAAGTTGTGGACAGGGGAGTTGGGACCCAGCATTTT. The chain links TRBV4-1 to TRBJ1-5; 9 positions agree with TRBD1. Trimming cost V 1 base and J 11 bases; bases outside gene matches: 12. The CDR3 is 16 residues long. CDR1 and CDR2 from the germline V gene are MGHRA and YSYEKL.

V gene TRBV7-3 combines with J gene TRBJ1-2, with a tentative D call TRBD1 (5 bases). The CDR3 has 13 amino acids. V was cut by 5 bases and J by 0 bases, with 7 bases left in between. CDR1 is SGHTA and CDR2 is FQGTGA in the germline V gene. CDR3 in amino acids: CASSQGTNYGYTF. As DNA, the CDR3 is TGTGCCAGCAGCCAGGGTACTAACTATGGCTACACCTTC.

The gene calls are TRBV28 and TRBJ2-2; D gene unclear. CDR1 and CDR2 from the germline V gene are MDHEN and SYDVKM. V lost 6 bases, J lost 3 bases, and 11 bases lay in between. The CDR3 loop spans 14 amino acids. The CDR3 region has the DNA TGTGCCAGCAGCCTCGCCGGTCACACCGGGGAGCTGTTTTTT. It is translated as CASSLAGHTGELFF.

Only one count was recorded for this clone. The CDR3 reads CASSEDTGTVEKLFF. Here the CDR3 DNA reads TGTGCCAGCAGTGAAGATACCGGGACAGTAGAAAAACTGTTTTTT. The chain is built from TRBV6-1 and TRBJ1-4; 7 bases are shared with TRBD1. Germline V gene lookup returns CDR1 MNHNS and CDR2 SASEGT. V was clipped by 1 base and J by 8 bases; unmatched bases: 7. CDR3 length: 15 amino acids.

The rearrangement uses TRBV30 and TRBJ2-1; TRBD1 matches at 7 bases. The ends lost 2 bases at V and 2 bases at J; junction bases unmatched: 3. In germline, CDR1 is GTSNPN, CDR2 SVGIG (reference sequence). This CDR3 comprises 14 residues. DNA of the CDR3: TGTGCCTGGAGTCCGGGACAGACCTACAATGAGCAGTTCTTC. Its translation: CAWSPGQTYNEQFF.

The genes are TRBV7-3 and TRBJ2-2; the D gene is possibly TRBD2 (5 bases). Trimming shortened V by 5 bases and J by 7 bases, and 17 bases separated the two germline ends. Germline values: CDR1 SGHTA, CDR2 FQGTGA. The CDR3 is made up of 15 amino acids. The CDR3: CASSPEGNRHGELFF. CDR3 in DNA: TGTGCCAGCAGCCCAGAGGGTAATCGTCACGGGGAGCTGTTTTTT.

The chain employs TRBV29-1 and TRBJ1-2; 11 positions match TRBD1. The CDR3 has 12 residues. CDR1 is SQVTM, CDR2 ANQGSEA, per germline. Trimming removed 7 bases from V and 4 bases from J; junction bases left unmatched: 2. CDR3 bases: TGCAGCGCGGGACAGGGGGGCTATGGCTACACCTTC. It codes for CSAGQGGYGYTF. Full variable domain (remainder filled in from reference TRBV29-1 and TRBJ1-2): SAVISQKPSRDICQRGTSLTIQCQVDSQVTMMFWYRQQPGQSLTLIATANQGSEATYESGFVIDKFPISRPNLTFSTLTVSNMSPEDSSIYLCSAGQGGYGYTFGSGTRLTVV.

V usage is TRBV18 and J usage is TRBJ2-2; D possibly corresponds to TRBD1 (5 bases). Between the trimmed V and J ends, which lost 0 bases and 4 bases, there was a span of 15 bases. The CDR3 totals 17 residues. In germline, CDR1 is KGHSH, CDR2 LQKENI. The CDR3 is CASSPPGQGTGTGELFF. In nucleotides, the CDR3 is TGTGCCAGCTCACCACCCGGGCAGGGAACGGGCACCGGGGAGCTGTTTTTT.

The chain carries TRBV2 and TRBJ2-5; possible D gene TRBD2, 6 bases. The CDR3 has 13 residues. The V and J ends lost 3 bases and 2 bases respectively, with 7 bases between them. The germline gives CDR1 SNHLY, CDR2 FYNNEI. CDR3 in amino acids: CASSEGGQETQYF. In DNA form, the CDR3 reads TGTGCCAGCAGTGAGGGAGGTCAAGAGACCCAGTACTTC.

Regarding this clone: The same CDR3 can be traced to other DNA sequences in this sample. The chain is built from TRBV9 and TRBJ2-3, with 10 positions matching TRBD1. The length of the CDR3 is 16 residues. The V gene end was trimmed by 0 bases and the J gene end by 1 base; junction bases not matched to a gene: 2. CDR1 and CDR2 (germline): SGDLS, YYNGEE. The CDR3 DNA reads as TGTGCCAGCAGCGTAGGAGGGACAGGGGGCACAGATACGCAGTATTTT. Protein: CASSVGGTGGTDTQYF. Full variable domain (outside the CDR3, taken from reference TRBV9 and TRBJ2-3): DSGVTQTPKHLITATGQRVTLRCSPRSGDLSVYWYQQSLDQGLQFLIQYYNGEERAKGNILERFSAQQFPDLHSELNLSSLELGDSALYFCASSVGGTGGTDTQYFGPGTRLTVL.

V gene TRBV18 combines with J gene TRBJ2-7; 9 bases fit TRBD1. J lost 6 bases, V lost 3 bases, and 3 bases had no gene match. The CDR3 is made up of 13 amino acids. In germline, CDR1 is KGHSH, CDR2 LQKENI. CDR3 coding DNA: TGTGCCAGCTCACCGGGACAGGGTATCGAGCAGTACTTC. Amino acid sequence: CASSPGQGIEQYF.

The chain recombines TRBV27 with TRBJ2-5, with a weak D call TRBD1 (5 bases). This CDR3 comprises 14 residues. V lost 6 bases and J lost 2, with 13 bases in between. Germline values: CDR1 MNHEY, CDR2 SMNVEV (reference sequence). CDR3 sequence (DNA): TGTGCCAGCAGGATGGGGCCTTCGCAAGAGACCCAGTACTTC. Its protein is CASRMGPSQETQYF.

J is TRBJ2-2 and V is TRBV5-1; 8 bases map to TRBD1. This CDR3 contains 16 residues. Germline CDR1 is SGHRS and CDR2 is YFSETQ. The V segment lost 1 base and the J segment 6 bases; nucleotides outside the gene matches: 8. The CDR3 here is CASSLNGRGHAGELFF. DNA for the CDR3: TGCGCCAGCAGCTTGAATGGCAGGGGGCACGCCGGGGAGCTGTTTTTT.

This clone has just a few counts. This chain uses TRBV2 with TRBJ2-6, with D unresolved. Between the trimmed V and J ends, which lost 6 bases and 0 bases, there was a span of 6 bases. The CDR3 covers 14 residues. From germline, CDR1 is SNHLY and CDR2 FYNNEI. The CDR3, as DNA: TGTGCCAGCAGATTAAACTCTGGGGCCAACGTCCTGACTTTC. This sequence encodes CASRLNSGANVLTF.

J is TRBJ1-2 and V is TRBV7-9; 8 nucleotides agree with TRBD1. Trimming at V came to 2 bases and at J to 6 bases, leaving 8 bases not matched to a gene. In germline, CDR1 is SEHNR, CDR2 FQNEAQ (reference sequence). The CDR3 is 15 amino acids. CDR3 DNA sequence: TGTGCCAGCAGCTTAAGGGCAGGGGGCGGTGATGGCTACACCTTC. It translates to CASSLRAGGGDGYTF.

The rearrangement links TRBV7-2 to TRBJ2-5, with 8 bases lining up with TRBD1. V was pared by 1 base and J by 11 bases, with 12 bases of the junction left unmatched. The CDR3 covers 15 residues. CDR1 is SGHTA and CDR2 is FQGNSA in the germline V gene. In nucleotides, the CDR3 is TGTGCCAGCAGCTTAGACAGGGGGGCCTCCACGGAGCAGTACTTC. Translated: CASSLDRGASTEQYF.

The CDR3 bases are TGCGCCAGCAGCCAGGGACTAGCGGGAGGTTTTTCGACCGGGGAGCTGTTTTTT. It yields the protein CASSQGLAGGFSTGELFF. The V call is TRBV4-3, the J call TRBJ2-2; 15 bases map to TRBD2. The CDR3 is made up of 18 amino acids. CDR1 is LGHNA and CDR2 is YSLEER in the germline V gene. V lost 3 bases and J lost 5; bases outside the gene matches: 7.

The J gene is TRBJ2-1, the V gene TRBV5-6, with 11 bases that match TRBD1. CDR3 size: 14 residues. Germline V gene lookup returns CDR1 SGHDT and CDR2 YYEEEE. V lost 5 bases to trimming and J lost 9 bases; unmatched junction nucleotides: 7. Here the CDR3 DNA reads TGTGCCAGCAGTCCCGGACAGGGGGCAAGTGAGCAGTTCTTC. It translates to CASSPGQGASEQFF. The full variable domain, in which reference TRBV5-6 and TRBJ2-1 provide the parts outside the CDR3, is DAGVTQSPTHLIKTRGQQVTLRCSPKSGHDTVSWYQQALGQGPQFIFQYYEEEERQRGNFPDRFSGHQFPNYSSELNVNALLLGDSALYLCASSPGQGASEQFFGPGTRLTVL.

This clone was seen only once. The V call is TRBV1, the J call TRBJ2-7; TRBD1, the table's D call, lacks a check against the DNA. TRBV1 is a recognized pseudogene. The CDR3 covers 15 residues. The DNA for the CDR3 is TGCACCAGCAGGGCAGGTGGGCTTAGCTCCTACGAGCAGTACTTC. It yields the protein CTSRAGGLSSYEQYF.

The gene calls are TRBV2 and TRBJ1-2; the D gene is possibly TRBD1 (6 bases). V was trimmed by 5 bases and J by 8 bases, leaving 18 bases between them. This CDR3 comprises 14 residues. Germline V lookup: CDR1 SNHLY, CDR2 FYNNEI. The CDR3 region has the DNA TGTGCCAGCAGTTTTATTAAACAGGGAAGCGGCTACACCTTC. Amino acids: CASSFIKQGSGYTF.

The genes are TRBV10-1 and TRBJ1-4, with a weak D call TRBD1 (6 bases). Trimming left V 6 bases short and J 7 bases short, with 18 bases between. The CDR3 loop spans 15 amino acids. CDR1 and CDR2 (germline): WNHNN, SYGVQD (reference sequence). In DNA form, the CDR3 reads TGCGCCAGCAGGATCACAGGGTATTCGTTTGAAAAACTGTTTTTT. It specifies CASRITGYSFEKLFF.

This clone was found a few times. The chain combines TRBV5-6 with TRBJ2-5; 8 bases are shared with TRBD2. There are 16 residues in the CDR3. The ends lost 2 bases at V and 2 bases at J; junction bases unmatched: 8. CDR1 is SGHDT and CDR2 is YYEEEE in the germline V gene. The CDR3 region is CASSFTSGGVQETQYF. For the CDR3, the DNA is TGTGCCAGCAGCTTCACTAGCGGAGGGGTGCAAGAGACCCAGTACTTC.

The chain links TRBV5-1 to TRBJ2-1; 7 nucleotides line up with TRBD2. Germline V gene sequence: CDR1 SGHRS, CDR2 YFSETQ. The CDR3 runs to 18 residues. The V and J ends lost 4 bases and 3 bases, in that order; junction bases with no gene match: 16. The CDR3 DNA reads as TGCGCCAGCAGCCCCCTAGCACTGCTAGCGGCGAACTACAATGAGCAGTTCTTC. This translates into CASSPLALLAANYNEQFF.

This chain joins TRBV5-3 and TRBJ2-5; D is perhaps TRBD1 (6 bases). TRBV5-3 is noted as an ORF with a role that remains uncertain. This CDR3 has 14 amino acids. Deletions cut 0 bases from V and 1 base from J, with 7 bases between. In DNA, the CDR3 is TGTGCCAGAAGCTTGGCAGGGGCCCAAGAGACCCAGTACTTC. Its translation is CARSLAGAQETQYF.